Listed below are T cell receptor beta chains from one sample, sequenced in a study of technical replicates of blood from a few donors. Produced via immunoSEQ multiplex PCR; TCRdb's table is partial and in-frame only. The sample gives under 85,000 clones, about 97% of which show up once; approximately 0.25% is in the top ten. Sample: T cells isolated from PBMCs. The receptors were gathered from a human donor in good health. Each CDR3 is given with its conserved first and last residue. A D gene is named only where the DNA matches it firmly. Not every row has a clone size; where given, it reads once, few, many or a size class.

j_call	clone_size	d_call	v_call	cdr3_nt	cdr3_aa
TRBJ1-2	.	TRBD1	TRBV15	TGTGCCACCAGCAGAGATAAGGGGACAGGGGTTACCTACACCTTC	CATSRDKGTGVTYTF
TRBJ1-2	.	.	TRBV14	TGTGCCAGCAGCCCAGGGCCCGGAGGCTACACCTTC	CASSPGPGGYTF
TRBJ2-1	.	TRBD2	TRBV4-3	TGCGCCAGCAGCCAAGAATTCGAGGGAGGGCCAGTGAATGAGCAGTTCTTC	CASSQEFEGGPVNEQFF
TRBJ2-5	.	TRBD2	TRBV5-1	TGCGCCAGCAGCTTGGCAGGAGCGGGAATGGCTGAGACCCAGTACTTC	CASSLAGAGMAETQYF
TRBJ2-7	.	TRBD2	TRBV6-1	TGTGCCAGCAGGAGAGTTCGGGGGGCCTACGAGCAGTACTTC	CASRRVRGAYEQYF
TRBJ2-1	once	TRBD2	TRBV11-2	TGTGCCAGCAGCTTAGATCTCGAGACTAGCGGGAGCGGGAGTTACAATGAGCAGTTCTTC	CASSLDLETSGSGSYNEQFF
TRBJ1-4	.	.	TRBV6-5	TGTGCCAGCAGTTACTCCAGGTTTAATGAAAAACTGTTTTTT	CASSYSRFNEKLFF
TRBJ2-3	.	TRBD2	TRBV7-2	TGTGCCAGCAGCTTAGGGGAGCGGGAGGTGTTCGCAGATACGCAGTATTTT	CASSLGEREVFADTQYF
TRBJ2-6	once	.	TRBV5-6	TGTGCCAGCAGCTTGGTGGTGGAGGGCTCTGGGGCCAACGTCCTGACTTTC	CASSLVVEGSGANVLTF
TRBJ2-1	once	.	TRBV11-2	TGTGCCAGCAACCCTGGCGACACCAGGGGCAATGAGCAGTTCTTC	CASNPGDTRGNEQFF
TRBJ2-7	once	TRBD2	TRBV4-1	TGCGCCAGCAGCCCCCCCCCGGGGAGGGGAGACGAGCAGTACTTC	CASSPPPGRGDEQYF
TRBJ1-4	.	.	TRBV6-1	TGTGCCAGCAGATCGGGGGAGACTAATGAAAAACTGTTTTTT	CASRSGETNEKLFF
TRBJ2-1	.	.	TRBV6-5	TGTGCCGCGGGGAGCTCCTACAATGAGCAGTTCTTC	CAAGSSYNEQFF
TRBJ2-5	.	.	TRBV7-9	TGTGCCAGCAGCTTAGGTTACGAGAGCCCCAACTTC	CASSLGYESPNF
TRBJ2-7	.	TRBD1	TRBV9	TGTGCCAGCAGTCCCGGGACAGATTCCTACGAGCAGTACTTC	CASSPGTDSYEQYF
TRBJ2-7	.	.	TRBV7-9	TGTGCCAGCACCTTAGGGGGAGGTTCCTACGAGCAGTACTTC	CASTLGGGSYEQYF
TRBJ1-1	.	.	TRBV19	TGTGCCAGTACGGGAACAGGGATGACTGAAGCTTTCTTT	CASTGTGMTEAFF
TRBJ2-6	.	.	TRBV2	TGTGCCAGCAGTGAAGCACTCTCTGGGGCCAACGTCCTGACTTTC	CASSEALSGANVLTF
TRBJ1-3	once	TRBD1	TRBV7-9	TGTGCCAGCAGCTTAACCGACAGGGTTGGACACACCATATATTTT	CASSLTDRVGHTIYF
TRBJ2-7	.	TRBD2	TRBV9	TGTGCCAGCAGCCCAGCTAGCGGGAGGCTCTACGAGCAGTACTTC	CASSPASGRLYEQYF
TRBJ2-1	.	.	TRBV11-3	TGTGCCAGCAGCTTAGAACAGGACAATGAGCAGTTCTTC	CASSLEQDNEQFF
TRBJ2-5	.	TRBD2	TRBV23-1	TGCGCCAGCAGTCAATCCGTGGGGGGGTGGTACTTC	CASSQSVGGWYF
TRBJ1-1	.	TRBD1	TRBV4-2	TGTGCCAGCAGCCCGGGACAGGGGCAGAACACTGAAGCTTTCTTT	CASSPGQGQNTEAFF
TRBJ2-5	.	.	TRBV27	TGTGCCAGCAGCATTTCCCTGGACAGAGTCAAAGAGACCCAGTACTTC	CASSISLDRVKETQYF
TRBJ2-7	.	.	TRBV5-6	TGTGCCAGCAGCCGCGGGCACTTTGGGGAGCAGTACTTC	CASSRGHFGEQYF
TRBJ2-2	.	.	TRBV7-9	TGTGCCAGCAGCTTCCCTCCGAACACCGGGGAGCTGTTTTTT	CASSFPPNTGELFF
TRBJ2-1	.	TRBD2	TRBV5-4	TGTGCCAGCAGCTTGGCCGCTAGCGGGAGGGCGGCTGAGCAGTTCTTC	CASSLAASGRAAEQFF
TRBJ2-7	.	TRBD2	TRBV6-1	TGTGCCAGCACGGGGGCGGGGGGTCCCTACGAGCAGTACTTC	CASTGAGGPYEQYF
TRBJ1-1	.	.	TRBV11-2	TGTGCCAGCAGCTTAAGTCGTAGCGGGGACACTGAAGCTTTCTTT	CASSLSRSGDTEAFF
TRBJ1-2	few	.	TRBV28	TGTGCCAGCAGTCTCCTGGGCGTGGGCTATGGCTACACCTTC	CASSLLGVGYGYTF
TRBJ1-1	.	TRBD1	TRBV11-2	TGTGCCAGCAGCCTCCAGGGACAGGTTGGGGTTGAGGCTTTCTTT	CASSLQGQVGVEAFF
TRBJ2-7	once	.	TRBV4-2	TGTGCCAGCAGCCAAGAGTGGGAGTCCGAGCAGTACTTC	CASSQEWESEQYF
TRBJ2-5	.	.	TRBV11-2	TGTGCCAGCAGCTTACAGTTAGAGACCCAGTACTTC	CASSLQLETQYF
TRBJ1-4	.	TRBD1	TRBV5-6	TGTGCCAGCAGGCTGAGGACAGGGGGTAGCGAAAAACTGTTTTTT	CASRLRTGGSEKLFF
TRBJ2-7	.	TRBD2	TRBV5-5	TGTGCCAGCAGCGCAACTAGCGGGACCGATCCCTACGAGCAGTACTTC	CASSATSGTDPYEQYF
TRBJ2-5	.	TRBD2	TRBV2	TGTGCCAGCAGTGACCTAGCGGGAGGGGAGACCCAGTACTTC	CASSDLAGGETQYF
TRBJ2-7	.	.	TRBV25-1	TGTGCCAGCAGTGAATTGGGAGGTCTCTACGAGCAGTACTTC	CASSELGGLYEQYF